This T cell receptor (beta chain) appears in the sequencing data of a study of T cell responses to AZD1222 COVID-19 vaccine. Study-wide background: Doses given second, at about 4 or about 12 weeks, were pooled.

Here immunoSEQ multiplex PCR was the method, and the copy in TCRdb shows in-frame clones only, minus some. The data hold some 140,000 clones, with more than 80% observed a single time. The sample was peripheral blood, taken on day 0 of AZD1222 vaccination. This clonotype was sampled from an adult in good health.

The CDR3 region has the DNA TGTGCCAGCGGGACACAATGGGCTGAAGCTTTCTTT. Translated: CASGTQWAEAFF. The rearrangement uses TRBV28 and TRBJ1-1; D perhaps matches TRBD1 (6 bases). CDR1 and CDR2 from the germline V gene are MDHEN and SYDVKM. V was trimmed by 8 bases and J by 6 bases, leaving 13 bases between them. This CDR3 spans 12 amino acids.